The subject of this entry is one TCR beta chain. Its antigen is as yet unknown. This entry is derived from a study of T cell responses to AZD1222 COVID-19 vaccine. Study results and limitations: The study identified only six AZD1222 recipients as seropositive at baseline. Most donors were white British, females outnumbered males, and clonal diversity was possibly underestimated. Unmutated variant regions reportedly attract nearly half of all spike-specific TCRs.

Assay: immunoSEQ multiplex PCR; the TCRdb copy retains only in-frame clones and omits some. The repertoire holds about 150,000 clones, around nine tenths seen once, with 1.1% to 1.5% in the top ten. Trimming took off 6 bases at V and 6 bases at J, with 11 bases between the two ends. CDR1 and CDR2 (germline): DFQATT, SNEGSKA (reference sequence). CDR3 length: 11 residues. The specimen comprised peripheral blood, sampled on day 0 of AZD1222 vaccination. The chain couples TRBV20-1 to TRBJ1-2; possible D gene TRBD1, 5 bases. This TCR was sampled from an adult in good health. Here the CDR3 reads CSARRGDGYTF. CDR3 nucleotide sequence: TGCAGTGCCCGCCGGGGGGATGGCTACACCTTC.